This T cell receptor beta chain originates from a study of cytomegalovirus exposure and HLA in healthy donors. Regarding the study as a whole: Another analysis was done later, and it associated around 17,000 TCR beta sequences with HLA alleles at 0.05 false discovery rate. Near-uniform donor sequencing depth was presumed by presence/absence analyses. TCR beta chains numbering some 160 were designated cytomegalovirus-associated. Rare sequences made up most TCRs, while some public TCRs were found in many donors.

CDR3 length: 13 amino acids. Per the germline V gene, CDR1 is MNHEY and CDR2 is SMNVEV (reference sequence). Trimming removed 3 bases at V and 2 bases at J, with 6 bases between. This clone was observed a few times. What it binds is unknown. Primers included in the PCR were 60 Vbeta and 13 Jbeta primers. TCRdb keeps only in-frame clones here, not all; method: immunoSEQ multiplex PCR. The sample consists of some 150,000 clones, around four fifths of them appearing once. The receptor was derived from a man in his fifties or sixties in good health and CMV-seropositive. The V gene is TRBV27, the J gene TRBJ2-3; D ambiguous. Specimen: PBMCs. The CDR3 region is CASSFSVTDTQYF. DNA of the CDR3: TGTGCCAGCAGTTTCTCGGTCACAGATACGCAGTATTTT.